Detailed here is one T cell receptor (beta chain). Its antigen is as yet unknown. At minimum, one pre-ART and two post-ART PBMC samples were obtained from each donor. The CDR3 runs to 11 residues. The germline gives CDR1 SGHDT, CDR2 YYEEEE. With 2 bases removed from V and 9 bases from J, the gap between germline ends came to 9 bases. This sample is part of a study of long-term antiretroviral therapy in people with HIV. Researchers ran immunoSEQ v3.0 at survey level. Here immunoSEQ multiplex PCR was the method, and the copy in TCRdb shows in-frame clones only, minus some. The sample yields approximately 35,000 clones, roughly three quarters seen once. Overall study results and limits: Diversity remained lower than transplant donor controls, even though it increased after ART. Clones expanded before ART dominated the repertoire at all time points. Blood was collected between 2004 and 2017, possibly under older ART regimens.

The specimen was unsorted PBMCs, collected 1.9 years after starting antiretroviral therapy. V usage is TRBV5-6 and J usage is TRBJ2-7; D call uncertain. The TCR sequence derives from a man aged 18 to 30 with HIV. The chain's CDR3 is CASSFRESQYF. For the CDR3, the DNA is TGTGCCAGCAGCTTCAGAGAATCGCAGTACTTC.